This paragraph covers one TCR beta chain sequence. Authors' data handling: Reference gene primer amplification in the assay estimated nucleated cell counts. The assay was immunoSEQ multiplex PCR, and TCRdb's table has in-frame clones only and misses some. V, J and clone size were drawn from that table, and D and trimming were deduced from the DNA. The sample records some 220,000 clones, approximately 81% being singletons. The data were taken from a study of blood T cell repertoires in COVID-19. Study details: From the United States, Italy and Spain came samples of acute and convalescent COVID-19. In each case, the material was cDNA or gDNA derived from T cells, B-cell-depleted T cells, or PBMCs.

The CDR3 is made up of 11 amino acids. V gave up 6 bases and J gave up 3 bases, with 6 bases separating them. Germline-derived CDR1 and CDR2 are DFQATT and SNEGSKA (reference sequence). The receptor was derived from a woman aged 60-75 years who had recovered from COVID-19. This chain links TRBV20-1 with TRBJ1-3, with D unclear. Source material: peripheral blood. This CDR3 is CSAPVGNTIYF. CDR3 DNA sequence: TGCAGTGCGCCAGTTGGAAACACCATATATTTT.